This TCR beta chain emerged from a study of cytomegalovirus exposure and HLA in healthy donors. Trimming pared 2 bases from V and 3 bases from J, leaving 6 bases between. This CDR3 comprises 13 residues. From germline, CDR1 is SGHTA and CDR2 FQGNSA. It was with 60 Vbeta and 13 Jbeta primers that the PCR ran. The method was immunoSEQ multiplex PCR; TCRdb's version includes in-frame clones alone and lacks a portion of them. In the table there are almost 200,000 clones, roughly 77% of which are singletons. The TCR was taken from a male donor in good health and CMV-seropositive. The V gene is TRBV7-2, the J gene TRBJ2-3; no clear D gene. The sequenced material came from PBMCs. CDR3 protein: CASSLYFTDTQYF. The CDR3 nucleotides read TGTGCCAGCAGCTTATACTTTACAGATACGCAGTATTTT.